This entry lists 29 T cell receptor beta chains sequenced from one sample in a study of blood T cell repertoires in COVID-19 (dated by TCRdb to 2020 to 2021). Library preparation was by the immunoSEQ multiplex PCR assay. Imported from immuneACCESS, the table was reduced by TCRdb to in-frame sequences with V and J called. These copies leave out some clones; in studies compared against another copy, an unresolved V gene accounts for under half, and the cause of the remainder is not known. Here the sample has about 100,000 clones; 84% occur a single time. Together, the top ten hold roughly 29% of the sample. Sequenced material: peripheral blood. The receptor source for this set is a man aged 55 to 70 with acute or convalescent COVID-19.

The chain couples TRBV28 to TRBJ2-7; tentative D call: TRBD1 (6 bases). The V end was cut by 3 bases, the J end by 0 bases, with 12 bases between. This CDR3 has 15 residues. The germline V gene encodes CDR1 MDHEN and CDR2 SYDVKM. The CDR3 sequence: CASSLAGDSSYEQYV. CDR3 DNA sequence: TGTGCCAGCAGTTTGGCAGGGGATAGCTCCTACGAGCAGTACGTC.

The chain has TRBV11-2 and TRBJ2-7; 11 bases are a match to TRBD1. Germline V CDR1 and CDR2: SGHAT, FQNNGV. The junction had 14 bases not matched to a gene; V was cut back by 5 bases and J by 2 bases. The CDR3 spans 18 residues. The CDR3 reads CASSGRDRGMWVTYEQYF. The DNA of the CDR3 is TGTGCCAGCAGCGGCCGGGACAGGGGGATGTGGGTTACCTACGAGCAGTACTTC.

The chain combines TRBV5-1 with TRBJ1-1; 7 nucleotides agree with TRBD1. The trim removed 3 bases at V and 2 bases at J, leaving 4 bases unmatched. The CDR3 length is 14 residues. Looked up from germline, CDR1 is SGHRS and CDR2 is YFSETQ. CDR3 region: CASSSGQPNTEAFF. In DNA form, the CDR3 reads TGCGCCAGCAGCTCGGGACAGCCTAACACTGAAGCTTTCTTT.

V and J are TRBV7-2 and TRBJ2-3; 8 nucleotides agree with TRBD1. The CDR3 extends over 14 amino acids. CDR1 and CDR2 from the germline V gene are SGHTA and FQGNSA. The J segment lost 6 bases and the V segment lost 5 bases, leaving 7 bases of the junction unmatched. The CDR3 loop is CASSLRGPADTQYF. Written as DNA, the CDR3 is TGTGCCAGCAGCCTCAGGGGGCCCGCGGATACGCAGTATTTT.

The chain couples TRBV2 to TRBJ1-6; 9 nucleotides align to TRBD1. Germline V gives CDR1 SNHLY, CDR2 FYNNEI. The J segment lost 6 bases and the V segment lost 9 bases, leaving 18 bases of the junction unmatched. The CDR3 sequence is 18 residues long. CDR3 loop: CASKPRPGQGAFNSPLHF. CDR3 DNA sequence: TGTGCCAGTAAACCGAGGCCGGGACAGGGCGCTTTTAATTCACCCCTCCACTTT.

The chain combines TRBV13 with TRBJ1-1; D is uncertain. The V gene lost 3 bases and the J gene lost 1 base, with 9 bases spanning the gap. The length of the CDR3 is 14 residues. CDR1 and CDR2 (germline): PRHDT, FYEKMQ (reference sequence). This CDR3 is CASSLDGENTEAFF. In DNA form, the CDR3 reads TGTGCCAGCAGCTTGGACGGGGAGAACACTGAAGCTTTCTTT.

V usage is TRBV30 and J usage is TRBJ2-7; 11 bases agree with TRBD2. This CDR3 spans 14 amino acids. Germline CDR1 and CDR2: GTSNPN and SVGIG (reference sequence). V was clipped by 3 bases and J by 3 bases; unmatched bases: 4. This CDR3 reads CAWRLAGGNYEQYV. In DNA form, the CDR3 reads TGTGCCTGGAGGTTAGCGGGAGGGAACTACGAGCAGTACGTC.

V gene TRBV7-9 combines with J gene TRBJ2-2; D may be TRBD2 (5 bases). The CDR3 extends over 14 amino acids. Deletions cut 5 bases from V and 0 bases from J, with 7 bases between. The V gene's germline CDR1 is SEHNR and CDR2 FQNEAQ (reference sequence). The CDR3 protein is CASSVDSNTGELFF. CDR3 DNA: TGTGCCAGCAGCGTGGACTCGAACACCGGGGAGCTGTTTTTT.

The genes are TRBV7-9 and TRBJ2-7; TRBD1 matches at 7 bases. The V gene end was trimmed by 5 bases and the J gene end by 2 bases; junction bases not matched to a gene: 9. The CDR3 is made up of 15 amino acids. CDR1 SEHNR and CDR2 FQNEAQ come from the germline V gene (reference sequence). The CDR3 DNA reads TGTGCCAGCAGCCAGGGACAGTGGGGTCCCTACGAGCAGTACGTC. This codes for CASSQGQWGPYEQYV.

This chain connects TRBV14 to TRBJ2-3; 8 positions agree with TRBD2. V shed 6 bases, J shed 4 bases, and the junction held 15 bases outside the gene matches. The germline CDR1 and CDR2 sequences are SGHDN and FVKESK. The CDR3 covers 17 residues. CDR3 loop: CASRLGSGSTFADTQYF. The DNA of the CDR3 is TGTGCCAGCAGACTCGGCAGCGGGAGTACGTTTGCAGATACGCAGTATTTT.

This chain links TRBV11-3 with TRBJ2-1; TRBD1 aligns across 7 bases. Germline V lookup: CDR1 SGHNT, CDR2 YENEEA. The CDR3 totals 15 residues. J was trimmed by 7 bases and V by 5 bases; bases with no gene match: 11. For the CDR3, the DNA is TGTGCCAGCAGCCGTACAGGGGTCTACGGAAATGAGCAGTTCTTC. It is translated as CASSRTGVYGNEQFF.

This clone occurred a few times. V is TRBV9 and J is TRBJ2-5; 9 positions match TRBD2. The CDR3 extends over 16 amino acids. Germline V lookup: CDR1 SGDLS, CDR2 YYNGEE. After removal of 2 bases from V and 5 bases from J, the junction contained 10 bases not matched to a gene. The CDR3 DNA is TGTGCCAGCAGCGTTTTGGCGGGAGGGCAACGGGAGACCCAGTACTTC. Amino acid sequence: CASSVLAGGQRETQYF.

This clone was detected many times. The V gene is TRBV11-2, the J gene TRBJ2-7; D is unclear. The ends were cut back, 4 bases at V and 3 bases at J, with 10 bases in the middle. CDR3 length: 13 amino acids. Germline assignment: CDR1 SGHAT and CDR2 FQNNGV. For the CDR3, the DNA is TGTGCCAGCAGCTCCCCGCGGTTCTACGAGCAGTACTTC. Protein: CASSSPRFYEQYF.

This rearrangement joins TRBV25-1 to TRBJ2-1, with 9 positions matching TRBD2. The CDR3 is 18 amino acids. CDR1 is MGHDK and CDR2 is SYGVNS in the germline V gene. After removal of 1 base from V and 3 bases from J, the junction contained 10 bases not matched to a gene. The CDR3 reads CASSESDGGLAHYNEQFF. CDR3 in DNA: TGTGCCAGCAGTGAATCAGACGGAGGACTAGCGCACTACAATGAGCAGTTCTTC.

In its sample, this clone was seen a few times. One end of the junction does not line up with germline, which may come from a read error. CDR3 DNA: TGTGCCAGCAGCCAAGCGCGGCAGGGTCAAGGGACCCAGTACTTC. Protein product: CASSQARQGQGTQYF. J is TRBJ2-5 and V is TRBV4-2; TRBD1 might be the D (5 bases). CDR1 and CDR2 from the germline V gene are LGHNA and YNFKEQ. CDR3 size: 15 residues.

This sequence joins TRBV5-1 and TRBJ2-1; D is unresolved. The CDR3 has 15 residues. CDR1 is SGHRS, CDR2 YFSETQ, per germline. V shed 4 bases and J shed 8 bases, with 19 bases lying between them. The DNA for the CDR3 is TGCGCCAGCAGCCCTTTATCCCCCCGCGGCGATGAGCAGTTCTTC. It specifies CASSPLSPRGDEQFF.

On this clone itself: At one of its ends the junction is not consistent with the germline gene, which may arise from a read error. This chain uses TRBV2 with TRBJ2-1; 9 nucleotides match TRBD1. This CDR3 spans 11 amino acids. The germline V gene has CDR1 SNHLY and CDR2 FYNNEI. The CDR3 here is CASSPDRGEIF. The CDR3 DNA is TGTGCCAGCAGTCCCGACAGGGGGGAGATCTTC.

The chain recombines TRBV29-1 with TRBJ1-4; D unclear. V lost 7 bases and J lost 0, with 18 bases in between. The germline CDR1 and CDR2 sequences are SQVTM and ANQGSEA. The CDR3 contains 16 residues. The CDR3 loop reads CSAQKSWAATNEKLFF. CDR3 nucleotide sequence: TGCAGCGCTCAAAAGTCGTGGGCAGCAACTAATGAAAAACTGTTTTTT.

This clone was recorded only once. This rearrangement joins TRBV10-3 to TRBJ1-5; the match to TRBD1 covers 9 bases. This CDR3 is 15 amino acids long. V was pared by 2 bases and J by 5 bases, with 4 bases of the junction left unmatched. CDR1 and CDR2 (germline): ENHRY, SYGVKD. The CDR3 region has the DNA TGTGCCATCAGTGAGGAGGGACAGGGCTATCAGCCCCAGCATTTT. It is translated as CAISEEGQGYQPQHF.

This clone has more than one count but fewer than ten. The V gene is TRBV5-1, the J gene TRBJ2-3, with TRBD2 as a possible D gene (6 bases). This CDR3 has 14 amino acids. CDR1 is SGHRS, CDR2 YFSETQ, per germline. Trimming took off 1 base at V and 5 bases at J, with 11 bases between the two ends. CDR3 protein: CASSLSGAGDTQYF. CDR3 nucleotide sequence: TGCGCCAGCAGCTTGTCGGGAGCGGGAGATACGCAGTATTTT.

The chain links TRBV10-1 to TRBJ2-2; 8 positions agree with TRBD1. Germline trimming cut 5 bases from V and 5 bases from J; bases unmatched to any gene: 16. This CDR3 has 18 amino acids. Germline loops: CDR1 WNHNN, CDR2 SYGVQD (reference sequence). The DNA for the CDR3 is TGCGCCAGCAGTAGATTGGAAGGACAGGGTCTGGGGACCGGGGAGCTGTTTTTT. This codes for CASSRLEGQGLGTGELFF.

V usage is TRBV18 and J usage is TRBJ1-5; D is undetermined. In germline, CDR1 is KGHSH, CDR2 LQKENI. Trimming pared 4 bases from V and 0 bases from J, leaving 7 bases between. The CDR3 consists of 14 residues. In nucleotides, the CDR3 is TGTGCCAGCTCACACGCGGATAGCAATCAGCCCCAGCATTTT. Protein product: CASSHADSNQPQHF.

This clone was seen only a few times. Here the CDR3 DNA reads TGTGCCAGCACCCCGGGGGGGAATGAGCAGTTCTTC. Translated: CASTPGGNEQFF. V usage is TRBV7-2 and J usage is TRBJ2-1, with 8 positions matching TRBD2. J lost 7 bases, V lost 7 bases, and 3 bases had no gene match. CDR3 length equals 12 residues. CDR1 and CDR2 from the germline V gene are SGHTA and FQGNSA.

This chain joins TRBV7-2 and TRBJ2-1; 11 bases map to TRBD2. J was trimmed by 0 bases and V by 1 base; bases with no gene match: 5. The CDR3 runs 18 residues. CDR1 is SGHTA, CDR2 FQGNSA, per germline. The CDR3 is CASSLETSGASSYNEQFF. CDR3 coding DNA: TGTGCCAGCAGCTTAGAGACTAGCGGGGCCAGCTCCTACAATGAGCAGTTCTTC.

The CDR3 bases are TGCGCCAGCAGCTGGTCTAGCGGGGGGAACACCGGGGAGCTGTTTTTT. Translated: CASSWSSGGNTGELFF. V is TRBV5-1 and J is TRBJ2-2; 10 bases are a match to TRBD2. Trimming cost V 3 bases and J 1 base; bases outside gene matches: 3. CDR1 SGHRS and CDR2 YFSETQ come from the germline V gene. The CDR3 has 16 amino acids.

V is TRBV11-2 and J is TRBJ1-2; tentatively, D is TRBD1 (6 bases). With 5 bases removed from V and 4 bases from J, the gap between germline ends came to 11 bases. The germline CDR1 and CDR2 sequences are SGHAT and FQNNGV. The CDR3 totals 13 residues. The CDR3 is CASSVRDIYGYTF. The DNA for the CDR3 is TGTGCCAGCAGCGTACGGGACATCTATGGCTACACCTTC.

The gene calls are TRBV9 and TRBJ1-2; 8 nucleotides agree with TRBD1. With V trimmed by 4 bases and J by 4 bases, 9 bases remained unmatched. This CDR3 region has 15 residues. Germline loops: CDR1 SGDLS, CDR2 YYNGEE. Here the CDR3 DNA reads TGTGCCAGCAGCCCCCGCCTGGGACAGGCCTATGGCTACACCTTC. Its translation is CASSPRLGQAYGYTF.

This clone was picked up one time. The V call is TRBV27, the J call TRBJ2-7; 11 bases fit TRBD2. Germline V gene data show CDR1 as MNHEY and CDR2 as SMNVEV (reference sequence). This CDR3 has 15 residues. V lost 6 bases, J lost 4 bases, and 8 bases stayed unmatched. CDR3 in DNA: TGTGCCAGCAGGGACGCCGGGACTAGCGGATACGAGCAGTACTTC. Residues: CASRDAGTSGYEQYF.

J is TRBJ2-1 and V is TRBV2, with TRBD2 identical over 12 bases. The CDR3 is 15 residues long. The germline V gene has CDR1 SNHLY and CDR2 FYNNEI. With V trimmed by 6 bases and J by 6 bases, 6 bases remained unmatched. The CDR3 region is CASRWGTSGSNEQFF. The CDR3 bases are TGTGCCAGCAGATGGGGGACTAGCGGGTCCAATGAGCAGTTCTTC.